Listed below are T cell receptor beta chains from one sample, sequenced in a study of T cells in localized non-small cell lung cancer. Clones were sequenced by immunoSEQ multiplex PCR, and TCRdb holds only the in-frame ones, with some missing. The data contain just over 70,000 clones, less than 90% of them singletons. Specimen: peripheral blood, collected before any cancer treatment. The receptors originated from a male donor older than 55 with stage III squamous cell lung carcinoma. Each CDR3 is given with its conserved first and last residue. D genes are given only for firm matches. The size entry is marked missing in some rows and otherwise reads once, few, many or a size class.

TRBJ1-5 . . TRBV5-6 CASSLGRNQPQHF TGTGCCAGCAGCTTGGGCAGAAATCAGCCCCAGCATTTT
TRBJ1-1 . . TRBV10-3 CASSPRGGIDTEAFF TGTGCCAGCAGCCCTCGAGGGGGTATCGACACTGAAGCTTTCTTT
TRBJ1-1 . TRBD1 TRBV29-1 CSGGTGGYTEAFF TGCAGCGGGGGGACAGGGGGTTATACTGAAGCTTTCTTT
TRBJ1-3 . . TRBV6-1 CASSEALRTSSGNTIYF TGTGCCAGCAGTGAAGCGCTTCGGACAAGCTCTGGAAACACCATATATTTT
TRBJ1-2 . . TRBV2 CASSVDPAGYGYTF TGTGCCAGCAGTGTAGACCCGGCGGGCTATGGCTACACCTTC
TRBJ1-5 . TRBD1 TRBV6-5 CASSYRQGVQPQHF TGTGCCAGCAGTTACAGGCAGGGGGTTCAGCCCCAGCATTTT
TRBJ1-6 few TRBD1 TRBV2 CASNSPGQLNSPLHF TGTGCCAGCAATAGTCCGGGACAGTTGAATTCACCCCTCCACTTT
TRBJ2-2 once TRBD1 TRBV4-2 CASSPKVATGGISGELFF TGTGCCAGCAGCCCCAAGGTGGCGACAGGGGGTATCAGCGGGGAGCTGTTTTTT
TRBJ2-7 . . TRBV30 CAWSTSRGSKAYF TGTGCCTGGAGTACCTCCCGGGGTTCCAAGGCGTACTTC
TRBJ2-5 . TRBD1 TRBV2 CASMRGTGVGETQYF TGTGCCAGCATGAGGGGGACAGGGGTTGGAGAGACCCAGTACTTC
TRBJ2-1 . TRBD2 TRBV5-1 CASSSLAGEGNEQFF TGCGCCAGCAGCTCGCTAGCGGGGGAAGGCAATGAGCAGTTCTTC
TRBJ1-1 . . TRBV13 CASSKQVTEAFF TGTGCCAGCAGCAAACAGGTGACTGAAGCTTTCTTT
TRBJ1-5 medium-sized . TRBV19 CASSSGTRLGDQPQHF TGTGCCAGTAGTTCGGGGACAAGGTTAGGCGATCAGCCCCAGCATTTT
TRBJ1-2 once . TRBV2 CASSMTGGNYGYTF TGTGCCAGCAGTATGACTGGGGGGAACTATGGCTACACCTTC
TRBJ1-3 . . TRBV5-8 CASSLVGNTIYF TGTGCCAGCAGCTTGGTAGGGAACACCATATATTTT
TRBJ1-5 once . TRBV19 CASSIGRNQPQHF TGTGCCAGTAGTATTGGGCGTAATCAGCCCCAGCATTTT
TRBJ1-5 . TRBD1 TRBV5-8 CASSRSTGVGNNQPQHF TGTGCCAGCAGCAGATCGACAGGGGTCGGTAACAATCAGCCCCAGCATTTT
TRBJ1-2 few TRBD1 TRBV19 CASTLDRGFYGYTF TGTGCCAGTACCCTAGACAGGGGATTTTATGGCTACACCTTC
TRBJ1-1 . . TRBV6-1 CASSEGRRIEAFF TGTGCCAGCAGTGAAGGTAGGCGGATTGAAGCTTTCTTT
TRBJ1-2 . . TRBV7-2 CASSQGRIYGYTF TGTGCCAGCAGCCAGGGACGGATCTATGGCTACACCTTC
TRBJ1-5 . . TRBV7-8 CASSLGGYSNQPQHF TGTGCCAGCAGCCTGGGAGGTTATAGCAATCAGCCCCAGCATTTT
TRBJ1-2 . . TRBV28 CASSQTPWDGYTF TGTGCCAGCAGCCAAACCCCCTGGGACGGCTACACCTTC
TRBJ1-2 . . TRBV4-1 CASSQGAENYGYTF TGCGCCAGCAGCCAAGGGGCGGAGAACTATGGCTACACCTTC
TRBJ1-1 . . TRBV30 CAWSSTGSEAFF TGTGCCTGGAGTTCTACAGGCTCTGAAGCTTTCTTT
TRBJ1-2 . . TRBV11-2 CASSSEGTGDYGYTF TGTGCCAGCAGCTCCGAAGGGACCGGGGACTATGGCTACACCTTC
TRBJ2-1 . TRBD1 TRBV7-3 CASSLIGLGTGAGNEQFF TGTGCCAGCAGCTTAATAGGCCTCGGGACAGGGGCCGGCAATGAGCAGTTCTTC
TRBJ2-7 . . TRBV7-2 CASSLDNRGAYEQYF TGTGCCAGCAGCTTAGACAACCGCGGGGCGTACGAGCAGTACTTC
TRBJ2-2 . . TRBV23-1 CASSQSKCLFTDTGELFF TGCGCCAGCAGTCAATCGAAGTGCCTGTTTACCGACACCGGGGAGCTGTTTTTT
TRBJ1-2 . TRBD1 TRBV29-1 CSVDVLTGDFSGYTF TGCAGCGTTGACGTCCTGACAGGGGATTTCTCTGGCTACACCTTC
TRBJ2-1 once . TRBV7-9 CASSPHRSSYNEQFF TGTGCCAGCAGTCCCCACAGGAGCTCCTACAATGAGCAGTTCTTC
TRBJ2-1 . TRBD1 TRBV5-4 CASSLEGQRYNEQFF TGTGCCAGCAGCTTGGAGGGACAGAGATACAATGAGCAGTTCTTC
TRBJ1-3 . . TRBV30 CAWSSGISGNTIYF TGTGCCTGGAGTTCTGGAATCTCTGGAAACACCATATATTTT
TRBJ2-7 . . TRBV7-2 CASSLVTGSYEQYF TGTGCCAGCAGCTTAGTTACGGGAAGCTACGAGCAGTACTTC
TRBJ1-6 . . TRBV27 CASSLTPRASYNSPLHF TGTGCCAGCAGTTTAACCCCAAGAGCCTCCTATAATTCACCCCTCCACTTT
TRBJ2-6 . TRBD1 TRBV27 CASSRRGQGVSGANVLTF TGTGCCAGCAGCCGCCGGGGACAGGGGGTCTCTGGGGCCAACGTCCTGACTTTC
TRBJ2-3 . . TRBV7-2 CASTPDTDTQYF TGTGCCAGCACTCCCGACACAGATACGCAGTATTTT
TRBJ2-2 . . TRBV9 CASSVQGTTFGELFF TGTGCCAGCAGCGTACAGGGGACTACATTCGGGGAGCTGTTTTTT
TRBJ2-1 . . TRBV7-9 CASSLGPSDGAYNEQFF TGTGCCAGCAGCTTAGGCCCTAGCGATGGGGCCTACAATGAGCAGTTCTTC
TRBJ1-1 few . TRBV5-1 CASSGNADTEAFF TGCGCCAGCTCAGGAAACGCGGACACTGAAGCTTTCTTT
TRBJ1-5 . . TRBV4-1 CASSQPPKAGSNQPQHF TGCGCCAGCAGCCAACCTCCCAAAGCAGGTAGCAATCAGCCCCAGCATTTT
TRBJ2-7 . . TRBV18 CASSPGWQGRFYEQYF TGTGCCAGCTCACCCGGGTGGCAGGGGAGGTTTTACGAGCAGTACTTC
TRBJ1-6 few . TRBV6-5 CASSLGGSGGSPLHF TGTGCCAGCAGTCTGGGGGGGTCGGGGGGTTCACCCCTCCACTTT
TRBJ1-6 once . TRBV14 CASSQTGFNSPLHF TGTGCCAGCAGCCAGACGGGGTTCAATTCACCCCTCCACTTT
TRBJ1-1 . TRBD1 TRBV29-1 CSVQDRVVNTEAFF TGCAGCGTTCAGGACAGGGTAGTGAACACTGAAGCTTTCTTT
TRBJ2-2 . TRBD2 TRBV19 CASTTPGGGNTGELFF TGTGCCAGTACCACCCCCGGCGGGGGGAACACCGGGGAGCTGTTTTTT
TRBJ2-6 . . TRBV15 CATSRGGGGANVLTF TGTGCCACCAGCAGGGGTGGTGGAGGGGCCAACGTCCTGACTTTC